This section outlines one T cell receptor beta chain sequence together with its context. Its antigen remains unidentified. The same CDR3 can be traced to other DNA sequences in this sample. The sample originates from a study of shared clonotypes between healthy human individuals. Whole-study results and caveats: Rarefaction gave evidence that sorted-subset sequencing remained incomplete despite large depth. When naive CD4 clonotypes were compared across a few donors, about 4.8% were shared.

Germline-derived CDR1 and CDR2 are SGHDT and YYEEEE. V lost 4 bases, J lost 0 bases, and 7 bases lay in between. The CDR3 length is 13 residues. Here immunoSEQ multiplex PCR was the method, and the copy in TCRdb shows in-frame clones only, minus some. The sample holds some 2.3 million clones, 90% to 95% seen once. Each of the donors was a healthy adult who was HIV-negative and had not had a recent acute infection or vaccination. The receptor was isolated from a man between 18 and 35 years old in good health. Some clones in this sample may be carry-over from other donors' samples. This chain links TRBV5-6 with TRBJ1-1, with D uncertain. The sample consisted of naive CD4+ T cells from PBMCs. Subset given: CD45RA+ positively selected. In DNA, the CDR3 is TGTGCCAGCAGCCTCACTTTGAACACTGAAGCTTTCTTT. This encodes CASSLTLNTEAFF.